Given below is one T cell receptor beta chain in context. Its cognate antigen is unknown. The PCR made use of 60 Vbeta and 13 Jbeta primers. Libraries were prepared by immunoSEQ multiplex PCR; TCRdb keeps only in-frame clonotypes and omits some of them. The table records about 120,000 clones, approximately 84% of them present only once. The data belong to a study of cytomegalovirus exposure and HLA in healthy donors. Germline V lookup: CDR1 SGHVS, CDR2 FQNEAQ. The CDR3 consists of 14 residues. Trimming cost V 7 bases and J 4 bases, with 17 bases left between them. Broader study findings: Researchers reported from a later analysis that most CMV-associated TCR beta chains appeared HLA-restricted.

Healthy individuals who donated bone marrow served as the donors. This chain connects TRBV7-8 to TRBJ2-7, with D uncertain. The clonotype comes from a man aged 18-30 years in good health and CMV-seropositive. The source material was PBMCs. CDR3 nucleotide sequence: TGTGCCAGCACTACTGAGAACCCGATATACGAGCAGTACTTC. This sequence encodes CASTTENPIYEQYF. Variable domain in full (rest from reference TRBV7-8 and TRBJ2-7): GAGVSQSPRYKVAKRGQDVALRCDPISGHVSLFWYQQALGQGPEFLTYFQNEAQLDKSGLPSDRFFAERPEGSVSTLKIQRTQQEDSAVYLCASTTENPIYEQYFGPGTRLTVT.